The 26 T cell receptor beta chains below were found in one sample sequenced in a study of cytomegalovirus exposure and HLA in healthy donors. 13 Jbeta primers and 60 Vbeta primers were used for the PCR. Clones were read by immunoSEQ multiplex PCR, and TCRdb kept only the in-frame ones, dropping some. The sample holds more than 85,000 clones, 65% to 85% seen once. The sample consisted of PBMCs. These receptors were taken from a man aged 25 to 40 in good health and CMV-seropositive.

The rearrangement uses TRBV9 and TRBJ2-2, with 7 bases lining up with TRBD1. The CDR3 is made up of 15 amino acids. Trimming at V came to 4 bases and at J to 2 bases, leaving 5 bases not matched to a gene. The germline V gene has CDR1 SGDLS and CDR2 YYNGEE. CDR3 nucleotide sequence: TGTGCCAGCAGCCAACAGGGGCTTAACACCGGGGAGCTGTTTTTT. This encodes CASSQQGLNTGELFF.

The sample holds one count of this clone. The rearrangement uses TRBV25-1 and TRBJ2-2; 8 bases line up with TRBD1. Germline loops: CDR1 MGHDK, CDR2 SYGVNS. V lost 4 bases and J lost 5; bases outside the gene matches: 6. The CDR3 loop spans 15 amino acids. CDR3 in DNA: TGTGCCAGCAGTGTGGGACAGGCTGCGACCGGGGAGCTGTTTTTT. Translation gives CASSVGQAATGELFF.

The rearrangement links TRBV7-6 to TRBJ2-1; 8 positions agree with TRBD1. Trimming removed 1 base from V and 9 bases from J; junction bases left unmatched: 8. CDR1 and CDR2 (germline): SGHVS, FNYEAQ. The CDR3 spans 15 residues. The CDR3 here is CASSLDQDRESEQFF. CDR3 nucleotides: TGTGCCAGCAGCTTAGACCAGGACAGGGAGAGTGAGCAGTTCTTC.

This chain joins TRBV6-1 and TRBJ1-5; the match to TRBD1 covers 7 bases. J was trimmed by 1 base and V by 3 bases; bases with no gene match: 3. In germline, CDR1 is MNHNS, CDR2 SASEGT. CDR3 length: 15 amino acids. CDR3 nucleotides: TGTGCCAGCAGTGATGTGGGACAGAGCAATCAGCCCCAGCATTTT. It codes for CASSDVGQSNQPQHF.

The chain combines TRBV5-1 with TRBJ1-2; no clear D gene. The CDR3 totals 14 residues. Germline V CDR1 and CDR2: SGHRS, YFSETQ. V was trimmed by 4 bases and J by 6 bases, leaving 16 bases between them. This CDR3 is CASSTSPERDGYTF. CDR3 nucleotides: TGCGCCAGCAGCACCTCGCCCGAGAGGGATGGCTACACCTTC. The full variable domain, with the rest looked up from reference TRBV5-1 and TRBJ1-2, is KAGVTQTPRYLIKTRGQQVTLSCSPISGHRSVSWYQQTPGQGLQFLFEYFSETQRNKGNFPGRFSGRQFSNSRSEMNVSTLELGDSALYLCASSTSPERDGYTFGSGTRLTVV.

The gene calls are TRBV7-9 and TRBJ2-7, with no clear D. The CDR3 contains 13 residues. Trimming took 5 bases from V and 6 from J, leaving 14 bases between them. The germline gives CDR1 SEHNR, CDR2 FQNEAQ (reference sequence). DNA of the CDR3: TGTGCCAGCAGCCGAGACATGGAAGCCGAGCAGTACTTC. Residues: CASSRDMEAEQYF.

Only a few counts were recorded for this clone. V usage is TRBV2 and J usage is TRBJ2-5, with a weak D call TRBD1 (6 bases). This CDR3 contains 12 residues. Trimming pared 4 bases from V and 3 bases from J, leaving 6 bases between. Germline V gene data show CDR1 as SNHLY and CDR2 as FYNNEI. This chain's CDR3 is CASSAGEETQYF. CDR3 in DNA: TGTGCCAGCAGTGCAGGGGAAGAGACCCAGTACTTC.

This chain's CDR3 is CASSQRGQGVDGYTF. Here the CDR3 DNA reads TGCGCCAGCAGTCAACGCGGACAGGGGGTGGACGGCTACACCTTC. The chain has TRBV23-1 and TRBJ1-2; 10 bases agree with TRBD1. TRBV23-1 is an ORF; its function is uncertain. J gave up 8 bases and V 2 bases, and 8 bases lay outside the gene matches. The CDR3 sequence is 15 residues long.

This clone has only one observation. The chain has TRBV10-3 and TRBJ2-6; tentatively, D is TRBD2 (6 bases). CDR1 is ENHRY, CDR2 SYGVKD, per germline. V gave up 10 bases and J gave up 0 bases, with 16 bases separating them. CDR3 length equals 16 residues. The DNA for the CDR3 is TGTGCCACAACGACGGGGGATGGCTCTGGGGCCAACGTCCTGACTTTC. This codes for CATTTGDGSGANVLTF.

The chain is built from TRBV11-2 and TRBJ2-3; tentative D call: TRBD1 (5 bases). With 5 bases removed from V and 2 bases from J, the gap between germline ends came to 14 bases. The CDR3 extends over 15 amino acids. Germline lookup yields CDR1 SGHAT and CDR2 FQNNGV. Here the CDR3 DNA reads TGTGCCAGCAGCCGGACAAACACAATCACAGATACGCAGTATTTT. Protein sequence: CASSRTNTITDTQYF.

In regard to this clone: One end of the junction fails to match germline, which may point to a read error. The rearrangement links TRBV10-3 to TRBJ2-5; a possible D gene is TRBD1 (7 bases). CDR1 and CDR2 (germline): ENHRY, SYGVKD. The CDR3 consists of 14 residues. The CDR3 nucleotides read TGTGCCACAGAAACAGGGGAGGCCAGAGAGATCCAGTACTTC. This encodes CATETGEAREIQYF.

This clone was observed a handful of times. The genes are TRBV6-1 and TRBJ1-1; unclear D gene. This CDR3 comprises 16 residues. Trimming pared 2 bases from V and 1 base from J, leaving 14 bases between. Germline values: CDR1 MNHNS, CDR2 SASEGT. The CDR3 DNA reads TGTGCCAGCAGTGAACCGGGAGAAATATCGAACACTGAAGCTTTCTTT. It specifies CASSEPGEISNTEAFF.

The table lists this clone with a few counts. The chain couples TRBV5-1 to TRBJ1-1; weak D call: TRBD1 (6 bases). The V end lost 4 bases, the J end lost 0 bases, and 10 bases lay between the germline ends. There are 14 residues in the CDR3. Germline loops: CDR1 SGHRS, CDR2 YFSETQ. The CDR3 region is CASSPGTLNTEAFF. DNA of the CDR3: TGCGCCAGCAGCCCCGGGACACTGAACACTGAAGCTTTCTTT. Based on the CDR3 plus reference TRBV5-1 and TRBJ1-1, the full variable domain is KAGVTQTPRYLIKTRGQQVTLSCSPISGHRSVSWYQQTPGQGLQFLFEYFSETQRNKGNFPGRFSGRQFSNSRSEMNVSTLELGDSALYLCASSPGTLNTEAFFGQGTRLTVV.

The chain couples TRBV19 to TRBJ1-1; D is unclear. The CDR3 runs to 12 residues. The V end lost 10 bases, the J end lost 0 bases, and 9 bases lay between the germline ends. Germline V gives CDR1 LNHDA, CDR2 SQIVND (reference sequence). CDR3 sequence: CATSVLNTEAFF. CDR3 sequence (DNA): TGTGCCACCTCGGTATTGAACACTGAAGCTTTCTTT.

This chain connects TRBV4-2 to TRBJ2-7, with 7 bases matching TRBD1. Germline V gene data show CDR1 as LGHNA and CDR2 as YNFKEQ. The V and J ends lost 4 bases and 3 bases, in that order; junction bases with no gene match: 15. CDR3 length: 17 residues. Written as DNA, the CDR3 is TGTGCCAGCAGCCCGGGGACAGATCAACGGGGTGGCTACGAGCAGTACTTC. This encodes CASSPGTDQRGGYEQYF.

The chain recombines TRBV11-2 with TRBJ2-1; TRBD1 is a possible D gene (6 bases). Trimming cost V 0 bases and J 3 bases, with 24 bases left between them. The CDR3 loop spans 20 amino acids. Germline CDR1 reads SGHAT; CDR2 reads FQNNGV. The CDR3 bases are TGTGCCAGCAGCTTAGAGTATAGACCGGGACAAACCGCTTACTACAATGAGCAGTTCTTC. Amino acid sequence: CASSLEYRPGQTAYYNEQFF.

The rearrangement joins TRBV11-3 to TRBJ1-1; weak D call: TRBD1 (6 bases). Between the trimmed V and J ends, which lost 7 bases and 2 bases, there was a span of 14 bases. There are 14 residues in the CDR3. Germline V lookup: CDR1 SGHNT, CDR2 YENEEA. As DNA, the CDR3 is TGTGCCAGCAACTCACAGGGCCTCAACACTGAAGCTTTCTTT. This gives the protein CASNSQGLNTEAFF.

The gene calls are TRBV19 and TRBJ2-7, with TRBD1 identical over 8 bases. Unmatched junction bases numbered 8, after V lost 6 bases and J lost 4 bases. Germline V gives CDR1 LNHDA, CDR2 SQIVND (reference sequence). The CDR3 totals 14 residues. The DNA for the CDR3 is TGTGCCAGTAGACCGGGACAGGAAATTTACGAGCAGTACTTC. It is translated as CASRPGQEIYEQYF.

The chain joins TRBV6-6 to TRBJ2-7, with a weak D call TRBD1 (6 bases). Trimming took off 2 bases at V and 0 bases at J, with 8 bases between the two ends. The germline V gene has CDR1 MNHNY and CDR2 SVGAGI (reference sequence). This CDR3 has 14 residues. The CDR3 region is CASSYRDTSYEQYF. The CDR3 coding sequence is TGTGCCAGCAGTTACCGGGACACCTCCTACGAGCAGTACTTC.

The chain is built from TRBV19 and TRBJ2-7; the D gene is possibly TRBD2 (6 bases). Trimming removed 6 bases at V and 5 bases at J, with 17 bases between. This CDR3 comprises 14 residues. Germline V CDR1 and CDR2: LNHDA, SQIVND (reference sequence). CDR3 coding DNA: TGTGCCAGTAGCAGACCGGGGACTGACGACGAGCAGTACTTC. Its protein is CASSRPGTDDEQYF.

This clone is judged medium-sized. V usage is TRBV5-6 and J usage is TRBJ2-2, with TRBD2 as a possible D gene (5 bases). The CDR3 runs to 16 residues. CDR1 is SGHDT and CDR2 is YYEEEE in the germline V gene. Trimming took 0 bases from V and 0 from J, leaving 9 bases between them. CDR3 amino acids: CASSLASGTNTGELFF. The CDR3 bases are TGTGCCAGCAGCTTGGCCTCGGGGACGAACACCGGGGAGCTGTTTTTT.

The CDR3 is CASSLALAGGYNEQFF. The CDR3 bases are TGTGCCAGCAGCTTGGCCCTAGCGGGGGGTTACAATGAGCAGTTCTTC. The chain couples TRBV7-3 to TRBJ2-1, with 11 bases identical to TRBD2. Germline-derived CDR1 and CDR2 are SGHTA and FQGTGA. The trim removed 3 bases at V and 4 bases at J, leaving 5 bases unmatched. This CDR3 comprises 16 residues. The full variable domain, its missing parts supplied by reference TRBV7-3 and TRBJ2-1, is GAGVSQTPSNKVTEKGKYVELRCDPISGHTALYWYRQSLGQGPEFLIYFQGTGAADDSGLPNDRFFAVRPEGSVSTLKIQRTERGDSAVYLCASSLALAGGYNEQFFGPGTRLTVL.

The rearrangement uses TRBV9 and TRBJ2-7; 7 nucleotides agree with TRBD1. Per germline, CDR1 SGDLS and CDR2 YYNGEE. The CDR3 is 16 amino acids. Trimming cost V 0 bases and J 3 bases; bases outside gene matches: 9. CDR3 region: CASSVATGTEVYEQYF. In nucleotides, the CDR3 is TGTGCCAGCAGCGTAGCTACTGGGACAGAAGTCTACGAGCAGTACTTC. Drawing the rest from reference TRBV9 and TRBJ2-7, the complete variable domain is DSGVTQTPKHLITATGQRVTLRCSPRSGDLSVYWYQQSLDQGLQFLIQYYNGEERAKGNILERFSAQQFPDLHSELNLSSLELGDSALYFCASSVATGTEVYEQYFGPGTRLTVT.

V and J are TRBV7-6 and TRBJ2-7; D may be TRBD2 (6 bases). This CDR3 contains 14 residues. Trimming cost V 4 bases and J 2 bases, with 12 bases left between them. CDR1 is SGHVS and CDR2 is FNYEAQ in the germline V gene. The CDR3 nucleotides read TGTGCCAGCAGCTGGGGGGTTGAAACCTACGAGCAGTACTTC. Translated: CASSWGVETYEQYF. Full variable domain (missing parts from reference TRBV7-6 and TRBJ2-7): GAGVSQSPRYKVTKRGQDVALRCDPISGHVSLYWYRQALGQGPEFLTYFNYEAQQDKSGLPNDRFSAERPEGSISTLTIQRTEQRDSAMYRCASSWGVETYEQYFGPGTRLTVT.

The chain uses TRBV19 and TRBJ1-2; TRBD1 might be the D (6 bases). The CDR3 extends over 15 amino acids. CDR1 is LNHDA, CDR2 SQIVND, per germline (reference sequence). V lost 6 bases and J lost 4, with 18 bases in between. The CDR3 reads CASRTKMGALYGYTF. In DNA form, the CDR3 reads TGTGCCAGTAGAACTAAGATGGGGGCACTCTATGGCTACACCTTC.

In its sample, this clone was seen once. This sequence joins TRBV10-3 and TRBJ2-5, with TRBD2 identical over 10 bases. CDR1 ENHRY and CDR2 SYGVKD come from the germline V gene. V gave up 5 bases and J gave up 2 bases; unmatched junction bases: 2. The CDR3 length is 14 residues. The CDR3 loop reads CAISSGGDQETQYF. The CDR3 nucleotides are TGTGCCATCAGTAGCGGGGGGGATCAAGAGACCCAGTACTTC.